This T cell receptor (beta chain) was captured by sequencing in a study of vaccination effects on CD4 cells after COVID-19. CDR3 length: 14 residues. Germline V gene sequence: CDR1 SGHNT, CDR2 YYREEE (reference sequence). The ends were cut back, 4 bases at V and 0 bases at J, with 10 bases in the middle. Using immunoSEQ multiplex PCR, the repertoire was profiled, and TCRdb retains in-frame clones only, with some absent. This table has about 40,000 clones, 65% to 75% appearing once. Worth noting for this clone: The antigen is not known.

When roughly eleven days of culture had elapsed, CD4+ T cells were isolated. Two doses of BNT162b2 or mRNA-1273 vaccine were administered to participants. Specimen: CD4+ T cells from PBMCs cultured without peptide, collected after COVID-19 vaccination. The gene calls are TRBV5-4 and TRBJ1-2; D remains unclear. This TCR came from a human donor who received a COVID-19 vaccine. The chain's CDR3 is CASSPGVSNYGYTF. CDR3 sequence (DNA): TGTGCCAGCAGCCCCGGAGTTTCTAACTATGGCTACACCTTC.